This TCR beta chain was sequenced for a study of vaccination and CD4 T cells after COVID-19. Study-wide background: At days 161 to 241 and at day 14 post-vaccination, a few convalescent patients were sampled.

This clonotype was recorded a few times. Its antigen remains unidentified. Sequenced with the Oncomine TCR Beta short-read assay was DNA taken from cultured CD4+ T cells. TCRdb itself ran the PCR reads through MiXCR, one entry per CDR3 protein. This sample carries roughly 28,000 distinct CDR3 sequences, roughly two fifths of them seen once, and the ten largest clones take about 5%. Time point reported: late sampling 161 to 241 days after vaccination in a few convalescent patients. Treatment defined: roughly 10-day PBMC culture with coronavirus spike peptide pools or control peptides (ViraFEST assay). A half-volume replacement of the medium with fresh IL-2 medium was performed on days 3 and 7. The CDR3 has 12 amino acids. Germline loops: CDR1 SGHTA, CDR2 FQGNSA. V lost 4 bases and J lost 5, with 8 bases in between.

The chain joins TRBV7-2 to TRBJ2-5, with D uncertain. Source: CD4+ T cells from blood, cultured in vitro, taken about 7 months after SARS-CoV-2 vaccination. This sequence was found in a human donor who had recovered from COVID-19. The CDR3 bases are TGTGCCAGCAGCTCGATACGGGAGACCCAGTACTTC. Its translation is CASSSIRETQYF.